The 32 T cell receptor beta chains listed next were all sequenced from one sample in a study of CD8 T cells in ankylosing spondylitis. Whole-study findings and limits: Made up of about eight highly homologous variants, a TCR beta motif appeared characteristic of ankylosing spondylitis blood.

One entry per CDR3 protein, called by TCRdb with MiXCR from the 5' RACE reads. The repertoire includes approximately 540,000 distinct CDR3 sequences, roughly 12% of them detected once, and under 7.5% sits in the top ten. For these receptors, no antigen is known. The sequenced material came from blood, either unsorted or a sorted T cell fraction (not recorded which). Every receptor here comes from a male donor with ankylosing spondylitis.

This clonotype appeared a few times. This chain uses TRBV7-2 with TRBJ2-7, with D perhaps TRBD1 (6 bases). The V gene lost 4 bases and the J gene lost 3 bases, with 13 bases spanning the gap. Germline CDR1 reads SGHTA; CDR2 reads FQGNSA. The CDR3 has 14 residues. The CDR3 sequence: CASSSAGTYYEQYV. DNA of the CDR3: TGTGCCAGCAGCTCCGCCGGGACATACTACGAGCAGTACGTC.

The rearrangement joins TRBV19 to TRBJ2-1; D might be TRBD1 or TRBD2, each matching 7 bases. V was trimmed by 10 bases and J by 6 bases, leaving 13 bases between them. There are 12 residues in the CDR3. The germline CDR1 and CDR2 sequences are LNHDA and SQIVND (reference sequence). In nucleotides, the CDR3 is TGTGCCACCCAGGGGGGGCCCAATGAGCAGTTCTTC. Its translation: CATQGGPNEQFF.

At least ten counts were recorded for this clonotype. J is TRBJ2-1 and V is TRBV12-3 or TRBV12-4; D uncertain. The CDR3 consists of 14 residues. The ends were cut back, 6 bases at V and 7 bases at J, with 16 bases in the middle. CDR3: CASSDGVSWNEQFF. The DNA for the CDR3 is TGTGCCAGCAGCGATGGGGTTAGTTGGAATGAGCAGTTCTTC.

In its sample, this clonotype was seen a few times. The V call is TRBV5-1, the J call TRBJ2-1; D not resolved. Between the trimmed V and J ends, which lost 0 bases and 4 bases, there was a span of 8 bases. This CDR3 contains 14 residues. The germline V gene has CDR1 SGHRS and CDR2 YFSETQ. CDR3 in amino acids: CASSLVGRYNEQFF. The CDR3, as DNA: TGCGCCAGCAGCTTGGTCGGCAGATACAATGAGCAGTTCTTC.

J is TRBJ2-1 and V is TRBV7-9; 10 bases align to TRBD2. The CDR3 is 15 residues long. Germline CDR1 reads SEHNR; CDR2 reads FQNEAQ (reference sequence). J was trimmed by 5 bases and V by 9 bases; bases with no gene match: 10. The CDR3, as DNA: TGTGCCAGGGGGTCTAGCGGGAGTAGCAACAATGAGCAGTTCTTC. It is translated as CARGSSGSSNNEQFF.

V usage is TRBV2 and J usage is TRBJ2-1; D may be TRBD2 (5 bases). The CDR3 is 16 amino acids. V lost 0 bases to trimming and J lost 0 bases, with 9 bases between them. Germline V CDR1 and CDR2: SNHLY, FYNNEI. CDR3 sequence (DNA): TGTGCCAGCAGTGAAGCGGGCGGGTACTCCTACAATGAGCAGTTCTTC. Amino acids: CASSEAGGYSYNEQFF.

This rearrangement joins TRBV24-1 to TRBJ2-1; 11 bases match TRBD1. CDR3 size: 17 residues. In germline, CDR1 is KGHDR, CDR2 SFDVKD. V lost 4 bases, J lost 3 bases, and 7 bases stayed unmatched. The chain's CDR3 is CATSDRPGTGGYNEQFF. The DNA for the CDR3 is TGTGCCACCAGTGACCGCCCCGGGACAGGGGGCTACAATGAGCAGTTCTTC.

This chain connects TRBV30 to TRBJ1-1; a weak D match, TRBD1 (5 bases). Deletions cut 4 bases from V and 3 bases from J, with 12 bases between. This CDR3 has 13 residues. Per germline, CDR1 GTSNPN and CDR2 SVGIG (reference sequence). CDR3 sequence (DNA): TGTGCCTGGACCGGGACGGAGTACACTGAAGCTTTCTTT. Translated, it gives CAWTGTEYTEAFF.

The J gene is TRBJ2-1, the V gene TRBV24-1; D may be TRBD2 (5 bases). CDR3 length: 18 amino acids. The germline CDR1 and CDR2 sequences are KGHDR and SFDVKD. Trimming took 1 base from V and 0 from J, leaving 15 bases between them. Here the CDR3 reads CATSDLPRTGSSYNEQFF. The DNA for the CDR3 is TGTGCCACCAGTGATTTACCTCGGACGGGGAGCTCCTACAATGAGCAGTTCTTC.

The rearrangement uses TRBV5-1 and TRBJ2-3; D not resolved. The length of the CDR3 is 14 residues. V was clipped by 3 bases and J by 2 bases, with 10 bases between them. Germline lookup yields CDR1 SGHRS and CDR2 YFSETQ. Here the CDR3 DNA reads TGCGCCAGCAGCTCGGTGCAGCTCACAGATACGCAGTATTTT. The encoded protein is CASSSVQLTDTQYF.

On this clonotype itself: A junction end diverges from the germline sequence, so it may reflect a read error. J is TRBJ2-3 and V is TRBV20-1; 13 nucleotides agree with TRBD2. The germline CDR1 and CDR2 sequences are DFQATT and SNEGSKA (reference sequence). CDR3 length: 16 amino acids. In nucleotides, the CDR3 is TGCTGTGCCTATCCGGGACTAGCGGGACTCACAGATACGCAGTATTTT. Residues: CCAYPGLAGLTDTQYF.

This clonotype appeared many times. This chain uses TRBV4-1 with TRBJ2-2; D possibly corresponds to TRBD2 (5 bases). Trimming cost V 0 bases and J 8 bases, with 31 bases left between them. CDR3 length: 21 amino acids. Germline V lookup: CDR1 MGHRA, CDR2 YSYEKL. This CDR3 is CASSQEAALSGLPQLIGELFF. The CDR3 DNA is TGCGCCAGCAGCCAAGAGGCGGCTCTGTCCGGACTGCCTCAGTTAATAGGGGAGCTGTTTTTT.

The gene calls are TRBV12-3 or TRBV12-4 and TRBJ1-4, with TRBD1 as a possible D gene (6 bases). The CDR3 extends over 18 amino acids. The V and J ends lost 7 bases and 2 bases respectively, with 23 bases between them. The CDR3 coding sequence is TGTGCCAGCACCTCCACTGGCAGAGGGGGGAGGACTAATGAAAAACTGTTTTTT. As protein: CASTSTGRGGRTNEKLFF.

This clonotype was detected a few times. The chain joins TRBV20-1 to TRBJ1-3; the D is unclear. Germline CDR1 is DFQATT and CDR2 is SNEGSKA (reference sequence). V was trimmed by 6 bases and J by 1 base, leaving 19 bases between them. This CDR3 contains 16 residues. CDR3 nucleotides: TGCAGTGCACTAAGGGCAGGCACTTGGTCTGGAAACACCATATATTTT. This encodes CSALRAGTWSGNTIYF.

J is TRBJ1-5 and V is TRBV7-8; 10 bases map to TRBD1. Germline CDR1 is SGHVS and CDR2 is FQNEAQ. The trim removed 2 bases at V and 6 bases at J, leaving 4 bases unmatched. This CDR3 comprises 15 residues. CDR3 sequence reads: CASSLRGQGSQPQHF. CDR3 in DNA: TGTGCCAGCAGCTTACGGGGACAGGGGAGTCAGCCCCAGCATTTT.

This clonotype has more than one count but fewer than ten. The rearrangement uses TRBV5-1 and TRBJ2-1; D gene ambiguous. This CDR3 comprises 17 residues. V was shortened by 0 bases and J by 0 bases, with 13 bases between the two germline ends. The germline V gene has CDR1 SGHRS and CDR2 YFSETQ. The CDR3 DNA reads as TGCGCCAGCAGCTTGGCCGTCGTCGGTAGCTCCTACAATGAGCAGTTCTTC. Translation: CASSLAVVGSSYNEQFF.

The gene calls are TRBV12-3 or TRBV12-4 and TRBJ1-2, with a possible D match to TRBD1 (5 bases). The germline V and J ends were trimmed by 1 base and 8 bases, with 8 bases remaining between them. CDR3 length: 12 amino acids. This CDR3 reads CASSLGDGGYTF. The CDR3 coding sequence is TGTGCCAGCAGTTTAGGGGACGGAGGCTACACCTTC.

This clonotype has just a few counts. The chain has TRBV5-1 and TRBJ2-1, with 9 bases matching TRBD1. The CDR3 has 15 amino acids. CDR1 SGHRS and CDR2 YFSETQ come from the germline V gene. V was clipped by 2 bases and J by 8 bases; unmatched bases: 8. The CDR3 DNA reads TGCGCCAGCAGCTTTGGACAGGGGCGTTGGGATGAGCAGTTCTTC. Its protein is CASSFGQGRWDEQFF.

In this sample, this clonotype turned up a few times. The chain combines TRBV20-1 with TRBJ2-5; 10 positions agree with TRBD2. With V trimmed by 6 bases and J by 3 bases, 4 bases remained unmatched. Germline loops: CDR1 DFQATT, CDR2 SNEGSKA (reference sequence). The CDR3 has 13 amino acids. The CDR3 DNA reads as TGCAGTGCCCGGACTAGCGGAGAAGAGACCCAGTACTTC. Residues: CSARTSGEETQYF.

This clonotype was picked up many times. The chain joins TRBV11-2 to TRBJ2-3; 10 bases match TRBD2. The CDR3 loop spans 19 amino acids. Germline CDR1 reads SGHAT; CDR2 reads FQNNGV. V lost 5 bases to trimming and J lost 6 bases; unmatched junction nucleotides: 20. In nucleotides, the CDR3 is TGTGCCAGCAGCCTTGGACTAGCGGCGGCCGGGTTGAGTAGGGATACGCAGTATTTT. Protein sequence: CASSLGLAAAGLSRDTQYF.

This sequence joins TRBV5-1 and TRBJ1-4, with 9 bases that match TRBD1. Germline-derived CDR1 and CDR2 are SGHRS and YFSETQ. The V gene end was trimmed by 2 bases and the J gene end by 2 bases; junction bases not matched to a gene: 4. The CDR3 length is 16 residues. The CDR3 protein is CASSFSGQGTNEKLFF. CDR3 DNA: TGCGCCAGCAGCTTCTCGGGACAGGGCACTAATGAAAAACTGTTTTTT.

This clonotype has a handful of counts. This chain connects TRBV2 to TRBJ1-5; TRBD1 might be the D (6 bases). V shed 4 bases and J shed 11 bases, with 12 bases lying between them. The germline CDR1 and CDR2 sequences are SNHLY and FYNNEI. The CDR3 runs 12 residues. CDR3 nucleotide sequence: TGTGCCAGCAGTGGGGGGCGATTGACCCAGCATTTT. Its protein is CASSGGRLTQHF.

This clonotype turned up a few times. J is TRBJ1-1 and V is TRBV3-1; possibly TRBD1 for D (5 bases). This CDR3 spans 15 amino acids. The V and J ends lost 0 bases and 5 bases respectively, with 13 bases between them. Germline assignment: CDR1 LGHDT and CDR2 YNNKEL (reference sequence). As DNA, the CDR3 is TGTGCCAGCAGCCAAGATTTGAGGGGCCGGACTGAAGCTTTCTTT. This gives the protein CASSQDLRGRTEAFF.

This sequence joins TRBV5-6 and TRBJ2-3; D might be TRBD1 (5 bases). The CDR3 has 14 residues. The V gene lost 4 bases and the J gene lost 2 bases, with 11 bases spanning the gap. Germline loops: CDR1 SGHDT, CDR2 YYEEEE. This chain's CDR3 is CASSIEGVTDTQYF. CDR3 coding DNA: TGTGCCAGCAGCATCGAAGGGGTCACAGATACGCAGTATTTT.

This chain connects TRBV5-6 to TRBJ2-2; unclear D gene. The CDR3 is made up of 10 amino acids. Trimming removed 7 bases from V and 5 bases from J, with 3 bases in between. CDR1 and CDR2 from the germline V gene are SGHDT and YYEEEE. The CDR3 bases are TGTGCCAGCCTGACCGGGGAGCTGTTTTTT. This sequence encodes CASLTGELFF. Looking up the rest from reference TRBV5-6 and TRBJ2-2 gives the full variable domain: DAGVTQSPTHLIKTRGQQVTLRCSPKSGHDTVSWYQQALGQGPQFIFQYYEEEERQRGNFPDRFSGHQFPNYSSELNVNALLLGDSALYLCASLTGELFFGEGSRLTVL.

This clonotype was counted between two and nine times. The chain uses TRBV5-1 and TRBJ2-1, with 8 bases matching TRBD2. Germline V gene sequence: CDR1 SGHRS, CDR2 YFSETQ. The junction had 4 bases not matched to a gene; V was cut back by 0 bases and J by 5 bases. The CDR3 length is 15 residues. CDR3 residues: CASSLVAGNNNEQFF. CDR3 DNA sequence: TGCGCCAGCAGCTTGGTAGCGGGAAACAACAATGAGCAGTTCTTC.

The chain joins TRBV12-3 or TRBV12-4 to TRBJ1-4; TRBD1 agrees at 11 bases. The CDR3 spans 18 residues. Trimming removed 5 bases from V and 3 bases from J; junction bases left unmatched: 11. The CDR3 DNA is TGTGCCAGCAGTCCGGGACAGGGGGTATTCTTGGCTAATGAAAAACTGTTTTTT. Its translation: CASSPGQGVFLANEKLFF.

This clonotype appeared a few times. This chain uses TRBV10-3 with TRBJ1-1, with D perhaps matching TRBD1 (5 bases). The CDR3 runs to 16 residues. V was clipped by 6 bases and J by 3 bases, with 20 bases between them. The germline V gene has CDR1 ENHRY and CDR2 SYGVKD. CDR3: CAIRKKTGERDTEAFF. In nucleotides, the CDR3 is TGTGCCATCAGGAAAAAGACGGGGGAGAGGGACACTGAAGCTTTCTTT.

The chain employs TRBV6-6 and TRBJ2-3; D is undetermined. Trimming pared 2 bases from V and 4 bases from J, leaving 4 bases between. CDR1 is MNHNY and CDR2 is SVGAGI in the germline V gene (reference sequence). The CDR3 runs 12 residues. CDR3: CASSYVADTQYF. In DNA form, the CDR3 reads TGTGCCAGCAGTTACGTTGCAGATACGCAGTATTTT.

V gene TRBV20-1 combines with J gene TRBJ1-5; maybe TRBD1 (5 bases). The CDR3 loop spans 12 amino acids. Trimming removed 4 bases at V and 2 bases at J, with 6 bases between. Germline loops: CDR1 DFQATT, CDR2 SNEGSKA (reference sequence). Written as DNA, the CDR3 is TGCAGTGCTATCAGGGGCAATCAGCCCCAGCATTTT. Translating it yields CSAIRGNQPQHF.

This clonotype was counted only a few times. The chain carries TRBV20-1 and TRBJ2-7; maybe TRBD1 (6 bases). The ends were cut back, 0 bases at V and 6 bases at J, with 12 bases in the middle. Germline V gives CDR1 DFQATT, CDR2 SNEGSKA (reference sequence). CDR3 length: 13 amino acids. The CDR3 bases are TGCAGTGCTAGAGAGGGGGCCGGGCCCGAGCAGTACTTC. Translating gives CSAREGAGPEQYF.

The V gene is TRBV6-1, the J gene TRBJ2-6; D is undetermined. The length of the CDR3 is 17 residues. The V gene's germline CDR1 is MNHNS and CDR2 SASEGT. Deletions cut 8 bases from V and 0 bases from J, with 17 bases between. The CDR3 spells CASQTFAVSSGANVLTF. The CDR3 bases are TGTGCCAGCCAAACGTTCGCAGTGAGCTCTGGGGCCAACGTCCTGACTTTC.